In this sample, the clone carrying this T cell receptor (beta chain) turned up a few times. Profiling relied on immunoSEQ multiplex PCR, and the TCRdb table lists in-frame clones only, not all of them. The sample has approximately 300,000 clones, around 86% seen once. These data come from a study of blood T cell repertoires in COVID-19. V shed 4 bases, J shed 1 base, and the junction held 8 bases outside the gene matches. Germline assignment: CDR1 MGHRA and CDR2 YSYEKL. This CDR3 contains 16 residues. The V gene is TRBV4-1, the J gene TRBJ2-7; 9 bases line up with TRBD2. Sequencing input: PBMCs or T cells enriched from blood (not recorded which). The TCR was taken from a young man who had recovered from COVID-19. The CDR3 protein is CASSLRGLAGSYEQYF. CDR3 sequence (DNA): TGCGCCAGCAGCCTCAGGGGACTAGCCGGGTCCTACGAGCAGTACTTC.